The 17 T cell receptor beta chains in this list originate from one sample, sequenced in a study of CD8 T cells in ankylosing spondylitis (dated by TCRdb to about 2017). These TCRs' antigens remain unknown. Libraries were made using 5' RACE. TCRdb shows the sequencer as Illumina HiSeq 2500. The public sequencing data were trimmed at Q25 with fastp and processed into clonotypes with MiXCR by TCRdb, which kept only in-frame beta chains. Every CDR3 protein is listed once, alongside the most common genes and DNA of its rows. The sample contains around 890,000 distinct CDR3 sequences, approximately 10% of them found a single time. 0.51% of the sample is taken by the ten largest. What the work shows at the level of the full study, not this receptor alone: A TCR beta motif of 8 or 9 highly homologous amino acid variants appeared characteristic of blood from ankylosing spondylitis patients.

The sample consisted of blood, either unsorted or a sorted T cell fraction (not recorded which). The receptors were gathered from a male donor with ankylosing spondylitis.

This CDR3 reads CASSPTGGLGYTF. The DNA of the CDR3 is TGTGCCAGCAGTCCTACAGGGGGCTTGGGCTACACCTTC. The genes are TRBV7-8 and TRBJ1-2; 9 bases align to TRBD1. The CDR3 spans 13 residues. V lost 6 bases, J lost 8 bases, and 7 bases stayed unmatched. In germline, CDR1 is SGHVS, CDR2 FQNEAQ. Full variable domain (missing parts from reference TRBV7-8 and TRBJ1-2): GAGVSQSPRYKVAKRGQDVALRCDPISGHVSLFWYQQALGQGPEFLTYFQNEAQLDKSGLPSDRFFAERPEGSVSTLKIQRTQQEDSAVYLCASSPTGGLGYTFGSGTRLTVV.

This clonotype was detected ten times or more. The chain recombines TRBV20-1 with TRBJ1-6; a possible D gene is TRBD1 (6 bases). Trimming took off 4 bases at V and 10 bases at J, with 8 bases between the two ends. The germline CDR1 and CDR2 sequences are DFQATT and SNEGSKA (reference sequence). The CDR3 runs to 11 residues. In nucleotides, the CDR3 is TGCAGTGCTAACGACAGGTCACCCCTCCACTTT. This encodes CSANDRSPLHF.

This clonotype has a single count. The J gene is TRBJ2-3, the V gene TRBV5-1; no clear D gene. This CDR3 region has 15 residues. Trimming took off 0 bases at V and 2 bases at J, with 10 bases between the two ends. Germline CDR1 and CDR2: SGHRS and YFSETQ. The CDR3 sequence: CASSLVGFNTDTQYF. The CDR3 region has the DNA TGCGCCAGCAGCTTGGTCGGGTTTAACACAGATACGCAGTATTTT.

This clonotype was picked up a small number of times. The chain combines TRBV6-1 with TRBJ2-7; D unresolved. The CDR3 contains 15 residues. The germline CDR1 and CDR2 sequences are MNHNS and SASEGT. The V and J ends lost 2 bases and 3 bases respectively, with 14 bases between them. The DNA of the CDR3 is TGTGCCAGCAGTGAAATGGCAGTGAGGTTCTACGAGCAGTACTTC. This translates into CASSEMAVRFYEQYF.

The chain carries TRBV29-1 and TRBJ2-7, with TRBD1 matching 8 bases. J lost 0 bases, V lost 4 bases, and 5 bases had no gene match. Germline V gene sequence: CDR1 SQVTM, CDR2 ANQGSEA. This CDR3 contains 14 residues. CDR3 DNA sequence: TGCAGCGTTGGAAACAGGGGGATCTCCTACGAGCAGTACTTC. Translating it yields CSVGNRGISYEQYF.

This clonotype was counted between two and nine times. The chain links TRBV6-1 to TRBJ2-7; D possibly corresponds to TRBD2 (6 bases). The germline CDR1 and CDR2 sequences are MNHNS and SASEGT. This CDR3 has 14 residues. The V end lost 8 bases, the J end lost 5 bases, and 19 bases lay between the germline ends. The CDR3 sequence: CASGQLLGGNEQYF. DNA of the CDR3: TGTGCCAGCGGCCAACTTCTCGGGGGTAACGAGCAGTACTTC.

In its sample, this clonotype was seen a few times. This rearrangement joins TRBV11-2 to TRBJ2-1; 12 bases align to TRBD2. J gave up 0 bases and V 5 bases, and 14 bases lay outside the gene matches. CDR1 is SGHAT, CDR2 FQNNGV, per germline. This CDR3 region has 20 residues. In nucleotides, the CDR3 is TGTGCCAGCAGCCGGCCCTCGGGACTAGCGGGCCGTAGCTCCTACAATGAGCAGTTCTTC. This encodes CASSRPSGLAGRSSYNEQFF.

This clonotype was seen repeatedly, ten times or more. The gene calls are TRBV18 and TRBJ2-7; possible D gene TRBD1, 6 bases. The CDR3 is made up of 15 amino acids. V shed 3 bases and J shed 2 bases, with 14 bases lying between them. The V gene's germline CDR1 is KGHSH and CDR2 LQKENI. DNA of the CDR3: TGTGCCAGCTCACCTTACCGGGACACCGCCTACGAGCAGTACTTC. This gives the protein CASSPYRDTAYEQYF.

A remark on this clonotype: This sequence may be a read error, since a much larger clone differs from it by one base. This sequence joins TRBV7-2 and TRBJ2-2, with a tentative D call TRBD1 (5 bases). The CDR3 is made up of 14 amino acids. V was cut by 2 bases and J by 4 bases, with 8 bases left in between. Germline V gene sequence: CDR1 SGHTA, CDR2 FQGNSA. DNA of the CDR3: TGTGCCAGCAGCTTACAGGGTACCACCGGGGAGCTGTTTTTT. Its translation: CASSLQGTTGELFF.

The V and J genes are TRBV4-2 and TRBJ1-6; the D is unclear. The CDR3 consists of 15 residues. Germline CDR1 reads LGHNA; CDR2 reads YNFKEQ. V lost 3 bases, J lost 9 bases, and 15 bases lay in between. The DNA for the CDR3 is TGTGCCAGCAGCCATATAGCGGGAGAGGGTTCACCCCTCCACTTT. Its protein is CASSHIAGEGSPLHF.

This clonotype was recorded many times. The genes are TRBV6-2 or TRBV6-3 and TRBJ1-2; 10 nucleotides match TRBD1. This CDR3 spans 15 amino acids. The V and J ends lost 4 bases and 2 bases, in that order; junction bases with no gene match: 4. The germline V gene has CDR1 MNHEY and CDR2 SVGEGT. The CDR3 sequence is CASSSPGQGNYGYTF. The CDR3 DNA sequence: TGTGCCAGCAGTTCTCCGGGACAGGGGAACTATGGCTACACCTTC.

The chain uses TRBV5-1 and TRBJ2-7, with 7 bases aligning to TRBD2. Germline V CDR1 and CDR2: SGHRS, YFSETQ. The CDR3 sequence is 13 residues long. The V segment lost 4 bases and the J segment 5 bases; nucleotides outside the gene matches: 6. The CDR3 loop reads CASSGEGLNEQYF. DNA of the CDR3: TGCGCCAGCAGCGGGGAGGGCCTTAACGAGCAGTACTTC.

In its sample, this clonotype was seen many times. V usage is TRBV6-2 or TRBV6-3 and J usage is TRBJ2-5; D possibly corresponds to TRBD1 (5 bases). The CDR3 contains 11 residues. From germline, CDR1 is MNHEY and CDR2 SVGEGT. V was cut by 5 bases and J by 8 bases, with 9 bases left in between. CDR3 residues: CASSQGSTQYF. CDR3 DNA sequence: TGTGCCAGCAGTCAGGGAAGTACCCAGTACTTC.

This clonotype was observed a few times. The chain employs TRBV20-1 and TRBJ2-7, with D unresolved. The CDR3 spans 13 residues. V was clipped by 7 bases and J by 6 bases, with 19 bases between them. Germline CDR1 DFQATT, CDR2 SNEGSKA (reference sequence). CDR3 coding DNA: TGCAGTGGAGCGACATTCGTGAGAGGCGAGCAGTACTTC. Translation: CSGATFVRGEQYF.

This clonotype has only a few counts. The V call is TRBV5-1, the J call TRBJ2-7; TRBD1 matches 8 bases. Germline V gene lookup returns CDR1 SGHRS and CDR2 YFSETQ. The J segment lost 0 bases and the V segment lost 4 bases, leaving 3 bases of the junction unmatched. CDR3 length: 14 amino acids. The CDR3 coding sequence is TGCGCCAGCAGCCCGGGACAGGTCTCCTACGAGCAGTACTTC. It is translated as CASSPGQVSYEQYF.

This clonotype was detected a few times. The V gene is TRBV24-1, the J gene TRBJ2-3, with a weak D call TRBD1 (6 bases). The CDR3 totals 16 residues. From germline, CDR1 is KGHDR and CDR2 SFDVKD. Deletions cut 0 bases from V and 2 bases from J, with 11 bases between. DNA for the CDR3: TGTGCCACCAGTGATTTGACAGGGTCCCTCACAGATACGCAGTATTTT. Protein sequence: CATSDLTGSLTDTQYF.

This rearrangement joins TRBV21-1 to TRBJ2-1; the table calls TRBD2, which could not be checked here. TRBV21-1 is reported as a pseudogene. This CDR3 is 16 amino acids long. CDR3 sequence reads: CASSKGLAELYNEQFF. The CDR3 nucleotides read TGTGCCAGCAGCAAAGGACTAGCGGAACTTTACAATGAGCAGTTCTTC.